The following is a TCR beta chain sequence with its context. Its antigen is not identified. It was the roughly 130-subject validation cohort, separate from the roughly 700-subject first cohort, to which the donors belonged. This specimen belongs to a study of cytomegalovirus exposure and HLA in healthy donors. CDR1 and CDR2 (germline): SGHTA, FQGNSA. The CDR3 length is 14 residues. After removal of 5 bases from V and 3 bases from J, the junction contained 5 bases not matched to a gene. Libraries were prepared by immunoSEQ multiplex PCR; TCRdb keeps only in-frame clonotypes and omits some of them. Of fewer than 120,000 clones listed, approximately 90% are singletons. Findings and caveats of the study: Across donors, most TCRs were seen rarely, yet some public ones were widespread.

The sequenced sample consisted of PBMCs. The rearrangement uses TRBV7-2 and TRBJ2-7; 9 nucleotides line up with TRBD2. This TCR came from a woman under 40 in good health and CMV-seropositive. CDR3 in amino acids: CASSRSGGYYEQYF. The CDR3 DNA reads as TGTGCCAGCAGCCGTAGCGGGGGATACTACGAGCAGTACTTC.